The source of this T cell receptor (beta chain) is a study of T-cell reconstitution after alpha-beta-depleted transplantation in children. This clonotype has more than one count but fewer than ten. V gave up 7 bases and J gave up 4 bases; unmatched junction bases: 11. Germline lookup yields CDR1 SQVTM and CDR2 ANQGSEA. The CDR3 contains 15 residues. Unique molecular identifiers featured in how the TCRbeta library was prepared. In TCRdb, the PCR reads were re-called with MiXCR into one record per CDR3 protein. The table shows 250,000 to 350,000 distinct CDR3 sequences, with nearly 10% occurring only once.

This specimen was PBMCs from the stem cell graft donor, taken from the stem cell graft. This sequence joins TRBV29-1 and TRBJ1-1; 11 bases fit TRBD1. The TCR originated in a human donor who donated a stem cell graft to a child with SCID. DNA of the CDR3: TGCAGCGGCTGGACAGGGGGCAGGTCGGGCACTGAAGCTTTCTTT. Amino acid sequence: CSGWTGGRSGTEAFF.